A selection of T cell receptor beta chains follows, all from one sample in a study of blood T cell repertoires in COVID-19. The method was immunoSEQ multiplex PCR; TCRdb's version includes in-frame clones alone and lacks a portion of them. The table includes fewer than 250,000 clones, around nine tenths detected once. Input material: peripheral blood. These receptors came from a woman in her sixties who had recovered from COVID-19. The conserved cysteine and the conserved F or W are not part of the CDR3 here.

J	V	CDR3
TRBJ1-6	TRBV6-9	ASSSTGQANSPLH
TRBJ2-7	TRBV19	ASSFGTGTGFYEQY
TRBJ1-6	TRBV10-3	AISEWTGTTYNSPLH
TRBJ1-2	TRBV19	ASSMGAMNYGYT
TRBJ1-2	TRBV12-3/TRBV12-4	ASTLGGNYGYT
TRBJ1-1	TRBV11-3	ASSFGGEDVEAF
TRBJ2-5	TRBV19	ASRNRGSPQTQY
TRBJ2-7	TRBV5-5	ASSLPSGGAEEQY
TRBJ1-1	TRBV28	ASSLPHRGLPEAF
TRBJ1-2	TRBV29-1	SVEGQADGYT
TRBJ2-2	TRBV7-9	ASSMGTGLFGELF
TRBJ1-2	TRBV28	ASSNRFYT
TRBJ2-1	TRBV4-3	ASSQDRVAGSSYNEQF
TRBJ2-5	TRBV5-1	ASSSGRTGTRGQETQY
TRBJ2-1	TRBV6-6	ASRLYNEQF
TRBJ1-5	TRBV28	ASRWGGNQPQH
TRBJ1-6	TRBV18	ASSPGGDGSPLH
TRBJ1-5	TRBV3-1/TRBV3-2	ASSRSPSRSNQPQH
TRBJ1-1	TRBV9	ASSVLATGRDTEAF
TRBJ2-7	TRBV28	ASTFQTGTGGFEQY
TRBJ2-7	TRBV14	ASSQDLELSYEQY
TRBJ2-5	TRBV9	ASSVGLAQETQY
TRBJ1-3	TRBV6-1	ASSEWAKNTIY
TRBJ1-2	TRBV7-2	ASSLVVQNGYT
TRBJ2-1	TRBV28	ASQAGGGDRRYNEQF
TRBJ1-3	TRBV2	ASSQTGTGNSIY
TRBJ1-3	TRBV7-2	ASSFRANTIY
TRBJ2-6	TRBV28	ASSLLGRSGANVLT
TRBJ2-3	TRBV3-1/TRBV3-2	ASSQELPHTQY
TRBJ1-1	TRBV11-2	ASSLGRWTGTGFSAEAF
TRBJ2-6	TRBV5-4	ASSLGGLAGANVLT
TRBJ1-5	TRBV24-1	ATLPGERGPYSNQPQH
TRBJ1-2	TRBV7-9	ASSLVLGGANYGYT
TRBJ1-6	TRBV3-1/TRBV3-2	ASRGLVRGNSPLH
TRBJ2-7	TRBV5-5	ASSLAGSYEQY
TRBJ2-5	TRBV11-3	ASSLGGLALETQY
TRBJ2-5	TRBV3-1/TRBV3-2	ASSLWDRAFQETQY
TRBJ2-3	TRBV6-5	ASRRPGTDTQY
TRBJ1-6	TRBV7-9	ASSQAGVRDSPLH
TRBJ1-4	TRBV9	ASSGGQTSTNEKLF
TRBJ2-5	TRBV3-1/TRBV3-2	ASSQQKTSGGEETQY
TRBJ1-6	TRBV6-4	ASTQTGTGPEHYNSPLH
TRBJ2-3	TRBV5-1	ASTRDSATDTQY
TRBJ2-2	TRBV27	ASSDPGQNTGELF
TRBJ1-6	TRBV5-1	ASSSSDRGYNSPLH
TRBJ2-7	TRBV4-1	ASSQLTGGREPYEQY
TRBJ2-2	TRBV25-1	ASSGGGELF
TRBJ2-3	TRBV4-2	ASNEILAGGRDTQY
TRBJ2-7	TRBV4-3	ASSQVGGGVYEQY
TRBJ1-5	TRBV28	ASSLTGQYSNQPQH
TRBJ2-7	TRBV7-2	ASSSRGLAGEAYEQY